This T cell receptor (beta chain) was profiled in a study of blood T cell repertoires in COVID-19. The wider study: The United States, Italy and Spain were the sources of the acute and convalescent COVID-19 samples.

This CDR3 has 16 residues. CDR1 and CDR2 (germline): SGHDT, YYEEEE. Unmatched junction bases numbered 6, after V lost 4 bases and J lost 0 bases. The data were produced by immunoSEQ multiplex PCR, yet TCRdb's version contains in-frame clones alone and is incomplete. The data hold about 260,000 clones, with roughly nine tenths observed a single time. V gene TRBV5-6 combines with J gene TRBJ2-3; 9 nucleotides align to TRBD1. The clonotype was recovered from a man aged 40-49 years who had recovered from COVID-19. The specimen sequenced was peripheral blood. The DNA for the CDR3 is TGTGCCAGCAGCCTACCGGGACAGGGAAGCACAGATACGCAGTATTTT. Its protein is CASSLPGQGSTDTQYF.